The 20 T cell receptor beta chains below all came from one sample that was sequenced in a study of blood T cell repertoires in COVID-19. Profiled with immunoSEQ multiplex PCR; TCRdb holds only in-frame clones, not every one. The sample has some 140,000 clones, 70% to 90% seen once; the top ten hold roughly 0.6%. Sample: peripheral blood. Every receptor here comes from a man between 60 and 75 years old with COVID-19, enrolled during active disease.

V is TRBV5-6 and J is TRBJ1-5; D gene unclear. The length of the CDR3 is 13 residues. Germline V gene sequence: CDR1 SGHDT, CDR2 YYEEEE. V was shortened by 2 bases and J by 4 bases, with 7 bases between the two germline ends. The CDR3 DNA reads as TGTGCCAGCAGCTTCTCCCCGAATCAGCCCCAGCATTTT. Amino acid sequence: CASSFSPNQPQHF.

The chain employs TRBV6-2 or TRBV6-3 and TRBJ1-2, with D hard to call. Germline lookup yields CDR1 MNHEY and CDR2 SVGEGT. V shed 5 bases and J shed 3 bases, with 7 bases lying between them. This CDR3 spans 12 amino acids. The CDR3 DNA is TGTGCCAGCAGTAAACGGGACTATGGCTACACCTTC. Its protein is CASSKRDYGYTF.

The chain is built from TRBV5-1 and TRBJ2-2; perhaps TRBD1 as D (5 bases). Germline CDR1 reads SGHRS; CDR2 reads YFSETQ. This CDR3 comprises 14 residues. V was pared by 2 bases and J by 6 bases, with 11 bases between. CDR3 sequence: CASSFIIGAGELFF. In DNA form, the CDR3 reads TGCGCCAGCAGCTTCATCATAGGGGCCGGGGAGCTGTTTTTT.

The chain links TRBV27 to TRBJ2-5; D remains ambiguous. The length of the CDR3 is 11 residues. V lost 8 bases to trimming and J lost 1 base, with 5 bases between them. Germline loops: CDR1 MNHEY, CDR2 SMNVEV (reference sequence). The CDR3 here is CASGRQETQYF. The CDR3, as DNA: TGTGCCAGCGGCCGCCAAGAGACCCAGTACTTC.

The chain carries TRBV7-3 and TRBJ2-1; TRBD2 aligns across 14 bases. With V trimmed by 5 bases and J by 6 bases, 3 bases remained unmatched. The CDR3 is 15 amino acids. In germline, CDR1 is SGHTA, CDR2 FQGTGA. CDR3: CASSTGLAGGNEQFF. The DNA for the CDR3 is TGTGCCAGCAGCACCGGACTAGCGGGAGGCAATGAGCAGTTCTTC.

V is TRBV7-2 and J is TRBJ2-5, with a possible D match to TRBD2 (7 bases). V was shortened by 1 base and J by 4 bases, with 10 bases between the two germline ends. Germline CDR1 reads SGHTA; CDR2 reads FQGNSA. CDR3 length equals 14 residues. The chain's CDR3 is CASSLGGGRETQYF. The CDR3 DNA reads TGTGCCAGCAGCTTAGGGGGGGGCAGAGAGACCCAGTACTTC.

The chain combines TRBV6-5 with TRBJ2-5; 8 bases fit TRBD1. Looked up from germline, CDR1 is MNHEY and CDR2 is SVGAGI. Trimming took 6 bases from V and 3 from J; bases not matched to a gene: 3. This CDR3 is 13 amino acids long. The CDR3 coding sequence is TGTGCCAGCAGCCGGACAGGGAAAGAGACCCAGTACTTC. Translating it yields CASSRTGKETQYF.

This chain connects TRBV3-1 (or the pseudogene TRBV3-2) to TRBJ2-5; 7 nucleotides align to TRBD1. Germline CDR1 reads LGHDT; CDR2 reads YNNKEL (reference sequence). With V trimmed by 3 bases and J by 2 bases, 6 bases remained unmatched. This CDR3 comprises 15 residues. CDR3 sequence: CASSHEGARQETQYF. Written as DNA, the CDR3 is TGTGCCAGCAGCCACGAGGGGGCGAGACAAGAGACCCAGTACTTC.

The chain recombines TRBV10-2 with TRBJ1-1; a possible D gene is TRBD1 (5 bases). Germline V gives CDR1 WSHSY, CDR2 SAAADI. There are 11 residues in the CDR3. The ends were cut back, 6 bases at V and 5 bases at J, with 7 bases in the middle. In DNA form, the CDR3 reads TGCGCCAGCAGGGGGGGGACTGAAGCTTTCTTT. Amino acid sequence: CASRGGTEAFF.

The chain has TRBV7-2 and TRBJ2-5, with 15 bases matching TRBD2. The germline gives CDR1 SGHTA, CDR2 FQGNSA. J lost 0 bases, V lost 5 bases, and 1 base had no gene match. The CDR3 runs 16 residues. CDR3 bases: TGTGCCAGCAGCCGGACTAGCGGGGGGGACCAAGAGACCCAGTACTTC. It translates to CASSRTSGGDQETQYF.

The chain couples TRBV9 to TRBJ2-7; perhaps TRBD1 as D (6 bases). This CDR3 contains 15 residues. Trimming stripped 0 bases from V and 1 base from J, with 11 bases between. Germline CDR1 is SGDLS and CDR2 is YYNGEE. The DNA of the CDR3 is TGTGCCAGCAGCGTAGAGGCAGGGGTTTCCTACGAGCAGTACTTC. The encoded protein is CASSVEAGVSYEQYF.

The chain recombines TRBV6-5 with TRBJ2-7; TRBD1 matches 7 bases. The J segment lost 2 bases and the V segment lost 0 bases, leaving 4 bases of the junction unmatched. The CDR3 loop spans 15 amino acids. CDR1 MNHEY and CDR2 SVGAGI come from the germline V gene. This CDR3 is CASSYSVTGAYEQYF. The DNA of the CDR3 is TGTGCCAGCAGTTACTCGGTCACAGGGGCCTACGAGCAGTACTTC.

The chain uses TRBV7-2 and TRBJ1-6; TRBD1 matches 7 bases. The CDR3 extends over 16 amino acids. Trimming cost V 5 bases and J 4 bases; bases outside gene matches: 8. Germline loops: CDR1 SGHTA, CDR2 FQGNSA. The CDR3 spells CASSALVRGYNSPLHF. The CDR3 DNA reads as TGTGCCAGCAGCGCCCTAGTCAGGGGGTATAATTCACCCCTCCACTTT.

The rearrangement joins TRBV18 to TRBJ1-5; 10 bases are shared with TRBD1. The CDR3 length is 16 residues. Trimming removed 3 bases from V and 4 bases from J; junction bases left unmatched: 6. CDR1 and CDR2 from the germline V gene are KGHSH and LQKENI. CDR3 sequence reads: CASSPTGTGVNQPQHF. CDR3 nucleotide sequence: TGTGCCAGCTCACCGACCGGGACAGGGGTAAATCAGCCCCAGCATTTT.

This clone appeared once. CDR3 nucleotide sequence: TGTGCCAGCAGTTCGGGACAGGGGACCTATGGCTACACCTTC. This translates into CASSSGQGTYGYTF. This chain links TRBV28 with TRBJ1-2, with TRBD1 matching over 10 bases. Germline CDR1 and CDR2: MDHEN and SYDVKM. V gave up 4 bases and J gave up 4 bases; unmatched junction bases: 3. The CDR3 has 14 residues.

The chain recombines TRBV7-3 with TRBJ2-7; D might be TRBD2 (6 bases). The V and J ends lost 7 bases and 4 bases respectively, with 20 bases between them. This CDR3 has 15 residues. The germline CDR1 and CDR2 sequences are SGHTA and FQGTGA. The CDR3 here is CASTPGRPGRYEQYF. DNA for the CDR3: TGTGCCAGCACACCGGGCCGGCCCGGGAGATACGAGCAGTACTTC.

This chain connects TRBV7-8 to TRBJ2-7, with TRBD1 matching 8 bases. Germline-derived CDR1 and CDR2 are SGHVS and FQNEAQ. The J segment lost 2 bases and the V segment lost 4 bases, leaving 7 bases of the junction unmatched. The CDR3 totals 15 residues. The CDR3 nucleotides read TGTGCCAGCAGCTCCTCCGACAGGGGCGCCTACGAGCAGTACTTC. Translation gives CASSSSDRGAYEQYF.

J is TRBJ1-2 and V is TRBV27; tentatively, D is TRBD1 (5 bases). The CDR3 spans 14 residues. The V end was cut by 3 bases, the J end by 6 bases, with 14 bases between. Looked up from germline, CDR1 is MNHEY and CDR2 is SMNVEV (reference sequence). CDR3 region: CASSLGGSYDGYTF. CDR3 nucleotides: TGTGCCAGCAGTTTGGGGGGAAGTTATGATGGCTACACCTTC.

The chain uses TRBV6-5 and TRBJ1-1; 7 nucleotides line up with TRBD1. The germline V gene has CDR1 MNHEY and CDR2 SVGAGI. V shed 7 bases, J shed 4 bases, and the junction held 9 bases outside the gene matches. The CDR3 totals 14 residues. The CDR3 loop is CASNTKAGGTEAFF. The CDR3 bases are TGTGCCAGCAACACCAAGGCAGGGGGCACTGAAGCTTTCTTT.

The chain has TRBV7-2 and TRBJ2-1; maybe TRBD2 (6 bases). Germline V gene data show CDR1 as SGHTA and CDR2 as FQGNSA. The CDR3 is 15 residues long. V was cut by 3 bases and J by 7 bases, with 16 bases left in between. The CDR3 protein is CASSFGGSRINEQFF. CDR3 DNA: TGTGCCAGCAGCTTTGGAGGGTCCCGAATAAATGAGCAGTTCTTC. Full variable domain (outside the CDR3, taken from reference TRBV7-2 and TRBJ2-1): GAGVSQSPSNKVTEKGKDVELRCDPISGHTALYWYRQSLGQGLEFLIYFQGNSAPDKSGLPSDRFSAERTGGSVSTLTIQRTQQEDSAVYLCASSFGGSRINEQFFGPGTRLTVL.